Listed here are 17 T cell receptor beta chains from one sample, sequenced in a study of T cell changes during pregnancy in multiple sclerosis. Profiling relied on immunoSEQ multiplex PCR, and the TCRdb table lists in-frame clones only, not all of them. The sample includes 20,000 or so clones, 75% to 90% seen only once; the top ten take 5.5% to 7.5%. The sequences come from CD8+ T cells from peripheral blood mononuclear cells, collected in the third trimester of pregnancy. Receptors originate from a female donor in good health, enrolled as a control in a pregnancy study.

This chain links TRBV9 with TRBJ2-7, with a weak D call TRBD2 (6 bases). CDR1 is SGDLS and CDR2 is YYNGEE in the germline V gene. The CDR3 contains 15 residues. Deletions cut 0 bases from V and 3 bases from J, with 13 bases between. The CDR3 nucleotides are TGTGCCAGCAGCGTAGCCGCGGGGTTGGGCTACGAGCAGTACTTC. Amino acid sequence: CASSVAAGLGYEQYF. The complete variable domain, with remaining parts taken from reference TRBV9 and TRBJ2-7, reads DSGVTQTPKHLITATGQRVTLRCSPRSGDLSVYWYQQSLDQGLQFLIQYYNGEERAKGNILERFSAQQFPDLHSELNLSSLELGDSALYFCASSVAAGLGYEQYFGPGTRLTVT.

This clone appeared a few times. V is TRBV9 and J is TRBJ1-1; D call uncertain. In germline, CDR1 is SGDLS, CDR2 YYNGEE. The V and J ends lost 0 bases and 1 base respectively, with 4 bases between them. The CDR3 is made up of 13 amino acids. This chain's CDR3 is CASSVAKNTEAFF. CDR3 in DNA: TGTGCCAGCAGCGTAGCAAAGAACACTGAAGCTTTCTTT.

This chain links TRBV19 with TRBJ2-3; D not resolved. The CDR3 has 11 residues. The V gene's germline CDR1 is LNHDA and CDR2 SQIVND (reference sequence). Deletions cut 3 bases from V and 5 bases from J, with 3 bases between. CDR3 sequence reads: CASSIGDTQYF. The CDR3 DNA reads TGTGCCAGTAGTATCGGAGATACGCAGTATTTT.

This chain joins TRBV13 and TRBJ2-7, with 7 bases identical to TRBD1. Per germline, CDR1 PRHDT and CDR2 FYEKMQ (reference sequence). The CDR3 loop spans 14 amino acids. J was trimmed by 5 bases and V by 2 bases; bases with no gene match: 6. As DNA, the CDR3 is TGTGCCAGCAGCTTAAAGGGGGCGCGCAACGAGCAGTACTTC. The encoded protein is CASSLKGARNEQYF.

The chain couples TRBV4-3 to TRBJ1-1; a weak D match, TRBD1 (5 bases). The CDR3 totals 18 residues. Per germline, CDR1 LGHNA and CDR2 YSLEER. V lost 3 bases and J lost 3, with 23 bases in between. CDR3 DNA sequence: TGCGCCAGCAGCCATAATAGGGTCAGGGCAGGGAAGGACACTGAAGCTTTCTTT. Translation gives CASSHNRVRAGKDTEAFF.

The chain combines TRBV27 with TRBJ1-5; TRBD1 aligns across 9 bases. V trimming: 5 bases; J trimming: 6 bases; junction bases outside the gene matches: 8. This CDR3 has 15 residues. CDR1 and CDR2 (germline): MNHEY, SMNVEV (reference sequence). The CDR3 coding sequence is TGTGCCAGCAGTACCGGGACAGGGCGGGCTCAGCCCCAGCATTTT. Its protein is CASSTGTGRAQPQHF.

The V gene is TRBV7-3, the J gene TRBJ2-1; tentative D call: TRBD2 (7 bases). Germline lookup yields CDR1 SGHTA and CDR2 FQGTGA. The CDR3 runs to 14 residues. Trimming removed 5 bases from V and 4 bases from J, with 12 bases in between. The CDR3 loop reads CASSGGADYNEQFF. CDR3 DNA sequence: TGTGCCAGCAGCGGGGGGGCGGATTACAATGAGCAGTTCTTC.

The chain recombines TRBV4-1 with TRBJ1-4, with D hard to call. The germline V gene has CDR1 MGHRA and CDR2 YSYEKL. With 0 bases removed from V and 5 bases from J, the gap between germline ends came to 19 bases. The CDR3 contains 18 residues. The CDR3 reads CASSQEWQPRDGNEKLFF. Here the CDR3 DNA reads TGCGCCAGCAGCCAAGAATGGCAGCCGAGGGATGGAAATGAAAAACTGTTTTTT.

This clone turned up a few times. The chain joins TRBV2 to TRBJ2-1, with no clear D. V was trimmed by 10 bases and J by 4 bases, leaving 5 bases between them. The CDR3 length is 10 residues. Germline assignment: CDR1 SNHLY and CDR2 FYNNEI. CDR3 DNA: TGTGCCACGGGTTACAATGAGCAGTTCTTC. It yields the protein CATGYNEQFF.

This rearrangement joins TRBV7-2 to TRBJ1-5; 7 nucleotides align to TRBD1. Germline CDR1 is SGHTA and CDR2 is FQGNSA. V gave up 1 base and J gave up 3 bases; unmatched junction bases: 6. The CDR3 length is 16 residues. In nucleotides, the CDR3 is TGTGCCAGCAGCTTAGGAGGGACAGCCTTCAATCAGCCCCAGCATTTT. Translated, it gives CASSLGGTAFNQPQHF.

V gene TRBV4-2 combines with J gene TRBJ2-3; D possibly corresponds to TRBD2 (6 bases). Germline V gene lookup returns CDR1 LGHNA and CDR2 YNFKEQ. The V end lost 2 bases, the J end lost 4 bases, and 19 bases lay between the germline ends. This CDR3 has 17 residues. The CDR3 here is CASSQRVVVGGADTQYF. Here the CDR3 DNA reads TGTGCCAGCAGCCAACGAGTCGTCGTCGGAGGGGCAGATACGCAGTATTTT.

This chain uses TRBV28 with TRBJ2-1, with TRBD1 as a possible D gene (6 bases). Germline assignment: CDR1 MDHEN and CDR2 SYDVKM. This CDR3 is built from 15 residues. Between the trimmed V and J ends, which lost 6 bases and 5 bases, there was a span of 17 bases. The CDR3 bases are TGTGCCAGCAGCTTGGACAGACAAATAAACAATGAGCAGTTCTTC. Translated: CASSLDRQINNEQFF.

The chain is built from TRBV5-1 and TRBJ1-1, with D possibly matching TRBD1 (6 bases). This CDR3 has 14 residues. The germline V and J ends were trimmed by 6 bases and 5 bases, with 17 bases remaining between them. Looked up from germline, CDR1 is SGHRS and CDR2 is YFSETQ. The chain's CDR3 is CASTVNPGQTEAFF. The CDR3, as DNA: TGCGCCAGCACCGTTAATCCTGGACAGACTGAAGCTTTCTTT.

The chain recombines TRBV4-3 with TRBJ1-1, with D hard to call. The germline gives CDR1 LGHNA, CDR2 YSLEER. There are 14 residues in the CDR3. V lost 2 bases and J 4 bases, leaving 11 bases between the germline ends. In DNA, the CDR3 is TGCGCCAGCAGCCAATATATAAGCCCCACTGAAGCTTTCTTT. Translated, it gives CASSQYISPTEAFF.

The chain is built from TRBV5-4 and TRBJ2-1; no firm D call. This CDR3 has 12 residues. Trimming left V 3 bases short and J 2 bases short, with 3 bases between. From germline, CDR1 is SGHNT and CDR2 YYREEE (reference sequence). The CDR3 DNA follows: TGTGCCAGCAGCTCAACCTACAATGAGCAGTTCTTC. This sequence encodes CASSSTYNEQFF.

Here the CDR3 reads CASSHSGVMNTEAFF. The DNA of the CDR3 is TGTGCCAGCAGCCATTCGGGGGTGATGAACACTGAAGCTTTCTTT. This chain connects TRBV11-3 to TRBJ1-1, with a tentative D call TRBD1 (5 bases). CDR1 is SGHNT, CDR2 YENEEA, per germline. V lost 5 bases and J 0 bases, leaving 13 bases between the germline ends. The CDR3 covers 15 residues.

This clone appeared a single time. J is TRBJ2-7 and V is TRBV4-3, with 8 bases lining up with TRBD1. Germline CDR1 reads LGHNA; CDR2 reads YSLEER. The trim removed 0 bases at V and 0 bases at J, leaving 4 bases unmatched. The CDR3 is 16 amino acids. The CDR3 here is CASSQDRTGFSYEQYF. CDR3 in DNA: TGCGCCAGCAGCCAAGACCGGACAGGGTTCTCCTACGAGCAGTACTTC.